Listed here is a single T cell receptor (beta chain). This CDR3 spans 16 amino acids. Germline lookup yields CDR1 SNHLY and CDR2 FYNNEI. Trimming took 6 bases from V and 6 from J, leaving 21 bases between them. Time point described: peripheral blood 6 weeks after treatment start. The entry originates in a study of PD-L1 blockade in urothelial cancer. Sequencing used immunoSEQ multiplex PCR; TCRdb keeps in-frame clones, though not all of them. The repertoire holds more than 95,000 clones, with roughly 86% as singletons. Sequencing was performed on PBMCs, taken around atezolizumab (anti-PD-L1) treatment. The clonotype was recovered from a man between 50 and 59 years old with urothelial cancer. The chain is built from TRBV2 and TRBJ1-5; a possible D gene is TRBD1 (6 bases). CDR3 nucleotide sequence: TGTGCCAGCAGCTATGAAGGGACAACGGCGGGTCAGCCCCAGCATTTT. Protein sequence: CASSYEGTTAGQPQHF.